This entry concerns a single T cell receptor beta chain. Use of 60 Vbeta and 13 Jbeta primers characterized the PCR. Produced via immunoSEQ multiplex PCR; TCRdb's table is partial and in-frame only. Counted here are 100,000 to 150,000 clones, approximately 8.8% occurring once; the ten biggest clones make up less than 7%. The data were taken from a study of cytomegalovirus exposure and HLA in healthy donors. The CDR3 is 15 amino acids. Germline CDR1 is MNHEY and CDR2 is SMNVEV (reference sequence). Trimming removed 5 bases at V and 4 bases at J, with 17 bases between. This chain links TRBV27 with TRBJ1-2; D not certain. The specimen sequenced was PBMCs. The receptor was isolated from a man aged 40-55 years in good health and CMV-seronegative. The CDR3 bases are TGTGCCAGCAGTCCCCACCAGGAGGGTGGCTATGGCTACACCTTC. It codes for CASSPHQEGGYGYTF.